Listed here are 21 T cell receptor beta chains from one sample, sequenced in a study of regulatory T cells in long-lasting Graves disease. HTBI primers from iRepertoire and Arm-PCR of CDR3 regions yielded the TCR beta libraries. Each CDR3 protein gets one entry after TCRdb re-called the multiplex PCR reads with MiXCR. The table lists around 480,000 distinct CDR3 sequences, 15% to 20% of them singletons. This sample's time point: newly diagnosed GD, antithyroid drugs for less than 3 months. Construction of the TCR library relied on RNA isolated from PBMCs. Separately, the same data were catalogued under a study of T cells in Graves' hyperthyroidism and ophthalmopathy.

Sequences were derived from peripheral blood mononuclear cells (PBMCs), sampled at new diagnosis, from a patient treated with antithyroid drugs. The source of these receptors is a man in his forties or fifties with Graves disease.

This clonotype occurred many times. The chain uses TRBV7-8 and TRBJ1-1; 7 bases map to TRBD1. V trimming: 4 bases; J trimming: 11 bases; junction bases outside the gene matches: 10. The CDR3 is made up of 13 amino acids. The germline gives CDR1 SGHVS, CDR2 FQNEAQ. CDR3 amino acids: CASSSLIQGLAFF. In DNA form, the CDR3 reads TGTGCCAGCAGCTCACTGATACAGGGGTTGGCTTTCTTT.

Turning to this clonotype: This clone may be a read error of a much larger clone one base away. The chain couples TRBV12-3 or TRBV12-4 to TRBJ1-3; D unclear. V was trimmed by 2 bases and J by 3 bases, leaving 11 bases between them. This CDR3 spans 15 amino acids. The CDR3 DNA sequence: TGTGCCAGCAGTTTACGGCGATCGTATGGAAACACCATATATTTT. Translated: CASSLRRSYGNTIYF.

This clonotype turned up a few times. The chain employs TRBV5-1 and TRBJ2-3; 11 bases align to TRBD1. Germline-derived CDR1 and CDR2 are SGHRS and YFSETQ. This CDR3 has 16 residues. V dropped 5 bases and J dropped 4; count of bases not matched to a gene: 9. CDR3 residues: CASSLRTGGGADTQYF. DNA of the CDR3: TGCGCCAGCAGTCTCAGGACAGGGGGCGGCGCAGATACGCAGTATTTT.

V is TRBV28 and J is TRBJ2-5; 11 nucleotides match TRBD2. This CDR3 has 17 amino acids. From germline, CDR1 is MDHEN and CDR2 SYDVKM. J gave up 5 bases and V 6 bases, and 14 bases lay outside the gene matches. In DNA form, the CDR3 reads TGTGCCAGCAGCCCCGGGACTAGCGGAACTATAGGGGAGACCCAGTACTTC. It is translated as CASSPGTSGTIGETQYF.

This clonotype was observed many times. The chain links TRBV28 to TRBJ2-5; a possible D gene is TRBD2 (5 bases). The CDR3 contains 15 residues. Germline CDR1 MDHEN, CDR2 SYDVKM. The V end was cut by 2 bases, the J end by 3 bases, with 13 bases between. The DNA of the CDR3 is TGTGCCAGCAGTTTAATCAGCGGTACGAAAGAGACCCAGTACTTC. Its translation: CASSLISGTKETQYF.

This clonotype came up many times. The rearrangement joins TRBV5-1 to TRBJ2-5, with 7 positions matching TRBD2. Germline lookup yields CDR1 SGHRS and CDR2 YFSETQ. The V segment lost 2 bases and the J segment 5 bases; nucleotides outside the gene matches: 12. The length of the CDR3 is 16 residues. The CDR3 DNA sequence: TGCGCCAGCAGCTTACTAGCGTTCAAGTCGGGGGAGACCCAGTACTTC. Protein sequence: CASSLLAFKSGETQYF.

The J gene is TRBJ1-5, the V gene TRBV28, with a possible D match to TRBD1 (5 bases). There are 15 residues in the CDR3. V lost 5 bases and J lost 15, with 26 bases in between. Germline V gives CDR1 MDHEN, CDR2 SYDVKM. In nucleotides, the CDR3 is TGTGCCAGCAGTCCCCGGGACGGCTTTACTGGATGGGGGCATTTT. Translation: CASSPRDGFTGWGHF.

This clonotype was seen more than once but under ten times. J is TRBJ2-5 and V is TRBV20-1, with D maybe TRBD2 (7 bases). Germline V gives CDR1 DFQATT, CDR2 SNEGSKA (reference sequence). Trimming took off 6 bases at V and 8 bases at J, with 16 bases between the two ends. This CDR3 has 12 residues. The CDR3 loop reads CSAGRGVDTQYF. The CDR3 DNA reads TGCAGTGCAGGGAGGGGGGTGGATACCCAGTACTTC.

This clonotype appeared many times. The rearrangement joins TRBV11-2 to TRBJ2-7; D is possibly TRBD1 (6 bases). V was pared by 5 bases and J by 1 base, with 9 bases between. The germline V gene has CDR1 SGHAT and CDR2 FQNNGV. The CDR3 length is 13 residues. CDR3 protein: CASSRTASYEQYF. CDR3 in DNA: TGTGCCAGCAGCCGGACAGCTTCCTACGAGCAGTACTTC.

This CDR3 reads CASSPRWAQETQYF. The CDR3 coding sequence is TGTGCCAGCAGCCCAAGGTGGGCGCAAGAGACCCAGTACTTC. The rearrangement joins TRBV28 to TRBJ2-5; D remains unclear. The CDR3 totals 14 residues. V was shortened by 6 bases and J by 2 bases, with 13 bases between the two germline ends. Germline values: CDR1 MDHEN, CDR2 SYDVKM. Supplemented by reference TRBV28 and TRBJ2-5, the full variable domain reads DVKVTQSSRYLVKRTGEKVFLECVQDMDHENMFWYRQDPGLGLRLIYFSYDVKMKEKGDIPEGYSVSREKKERFSLILESASTNQTSMYLCASSPRWAQETQYFGPGTRLLVL.

This clonotype was observed at least ten times. This sequence joins TRBV12-3 or TRBV12-4 and TRBJ2-7, with D hard to call. The CDR3 has 12 amino acids. V was shortened by 0 bases and J by 6 bases, with 6 bases between the two germline ends. The CDR3 sequence is CASSLAAGEQYF. The DNA for the CDR3 is TGTGCCAGCAGTTTAGCGGCTGGCGAGCAGTACTTC.

This clonotype occurred many times. The rearrangement links TRBV28 to TRBJ2-3, with TRBD2 matching 10 bases. CDR3 length: 13 amino acids. The V gene's germline CDR1 is MDHEN and CDR2 SYDVKM. Trimming cost V 7 bases and J 6 bases; bases outside gene matches: 4. CDR3 DNA sequence: TGTGCCAGCAAGCGGGAGGGTAGGGATACGCAGTATTTT. It codes for CASKREGRDTQYF.

At least ten counts were recorded for this clonotype. The chain couples TRBV29-1 to TRBJ2-5; 8 positions agree with TRBD1. Germline-derived CDR1 and CDR2 are SQVTM and ANQGSEA. Trimming at V came to 4 bases and at J to 4 bases, leaving 5 bases not matched to a gene. The CDR3 has 13 amino acids. In DNA form, the CDR3 reads TGCAGCGTTGCCCAGGGGGCAGGAGAGACCCAGTACTTC. It codes for CSVAQGAGETQYF.

In its sample, this clonotype was seen many times. The CDR3 sequence is CASSPGDTAWGYTF. For the CDR3, the DNA is TGCGCCAGCAGCCCCGGGGACACCGCTTGGGGCTACACCTTC. V and J are TRBV5-1 and TRBJ1-2, with D maybe TRBD1 (6 bases). The CDR3 covers 14 residues. CDR1 is SGHRS and CDR2 is YFSETQ in the germline V gene. Trimming cost V 4 bases and J 8 bases, with 18 bases left between them.

The gene calls are TRBV14 and TRBJ2-5; TRBD1 might be the D (5 bases). CDR3 length equals 16 residues. V lost 0 bases to trimming and J lost 5 bases, with 16 bases between them. Germline loops: CDR1 SGHDN, CDR2 FVKESK. CDR3 in DNA: TGTGCCAGCAGCCAAGAAACTACAGGCCGGACGGAGACCCAGTACTTC. Amino acid sequence: CASSQETTGRTETQYF.

This clonotype was detected a few times. The chain joins TRBV20-1 to TRBJ1-6; D remains unclear. Germline-derived CDR1 and CDR2 are DFQATT and SNEGSKA (reference sequence). Trimming left V 3 bases short and J 4 bases short, with 10 bases between. CDR3 length: 14 residues. In DNA, the CDR3 is TGCAGTGCTAGGTTTGGGCAGTATAATTCACCCCTCCACTTT. Its translation is CSARFGQYNSPLHF.

This rearrangement joins TRBV7-3 to TRBJ2-2, with TRBD1 identical over 10 bases. CDR3 length: 16 residues. V shed 2 bases and J 8 bases; nucleotides not matched to a gene: 8. The germline V gene encodes CDR1 SGHTA and CDR2 FQGTGA. DNA of the CDR3: TGTGCCAGCAGCTTACTACAGGGACAGGGGACAGGGGAGCTGTTTTTT. Amino acid sequence: CASSLLQGQGTGELFF. Looking up the rest from reference TRBV7-3 and TRBJ2-2 gives the full variable domain: GAGVSQTPSNKVTEKGKYVELRCDPISGHTALYWYRQSLGQGPEFLIYFQGTGAADDSGLPNDRFFAVRPEGSVSTLKIQRTERGDSAVYLCASSLLQGQGTGELFFGEGSRLTVL.

This clonotype was recorded at least ten times. The CDR3, as DNA: TGTGCCAGCAGTTTAGGGGACAGGGGGCGGGATGGCTACACCTTC. The encoded protein is CASSLGDRGRDGYTF. The chain combines TRBV28 with TRBJ1-2; 12 bases fit TRBD1. Germline V CDR1 and CDR2: MDHEN, SYDVKM. This CDR3 is 15 amino acids long. V shed 2 bases, J shed 6 bases, and the junction held 4 bases outside the gene matches.

This clonotype was seen repeatedly, ten times or more. The chain is built from TRBV5-1 and TRBJ2-1; 12 bases align to TRBD2. From germline, CDR1 is SGHRS and CDR2 YFSETQ. The CDR3 has 15 residues. V gave up 0 bases and J gave up 8 bases; unmatched junction bases: 3. DNA of the CDR3: TGCGCCAGCAGCTTGGAACCTAGCGGGAGGGATGAGCAGTTCTTC. Translation: CASSLEPSGRDEQFF.

This clonotype was observed at least ten times. This rearrangement joins TRBV24-1 to TRBJ2-1; D ambiguous. Between the trimmed V and J ends, which lost 7 bases and 5 bases, there was a span of 11 bases. Germline values: CDR1 KGHDR, CDR2 SFDVKD. This CDR3 has 13 residues. The CDR3 DNA is TGTGCCACCAGGGGCCAGGTAAACAATGAGCAGTTCTTC. As protein: CATRGQVNNEQFF.

This chain uses TRBV2 with TRBJ2-2; 7 bases line up with TRBD1. Germline V gene lookup returns CDR1 SNHLY and CDR2 FYNNEI. After removal of 4 bases from V and 4 bases from J, the junction contained 9 bases not matched to a gene. The CDR3 totals 16 residues. The CDR3 region has the DNA TGTGCCAGCAGTGCTAGCCCGACAGGGAGCACCGGGGAGCTGTTTTTT. Translation: CASSASPTGSTGELFF.